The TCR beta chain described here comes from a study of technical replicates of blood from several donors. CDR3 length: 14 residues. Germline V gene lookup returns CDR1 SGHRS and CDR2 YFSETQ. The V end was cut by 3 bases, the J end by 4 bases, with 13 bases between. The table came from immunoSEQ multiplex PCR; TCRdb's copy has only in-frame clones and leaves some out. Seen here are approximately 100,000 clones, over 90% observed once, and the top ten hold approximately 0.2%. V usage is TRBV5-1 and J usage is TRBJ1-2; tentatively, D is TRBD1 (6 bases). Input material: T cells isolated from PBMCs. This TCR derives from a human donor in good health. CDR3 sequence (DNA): TGCGCCAGCAGCTCCTCCCAGGGGACCTATGGCTACACCTTC. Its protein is CASSSSQGTYGYTF.